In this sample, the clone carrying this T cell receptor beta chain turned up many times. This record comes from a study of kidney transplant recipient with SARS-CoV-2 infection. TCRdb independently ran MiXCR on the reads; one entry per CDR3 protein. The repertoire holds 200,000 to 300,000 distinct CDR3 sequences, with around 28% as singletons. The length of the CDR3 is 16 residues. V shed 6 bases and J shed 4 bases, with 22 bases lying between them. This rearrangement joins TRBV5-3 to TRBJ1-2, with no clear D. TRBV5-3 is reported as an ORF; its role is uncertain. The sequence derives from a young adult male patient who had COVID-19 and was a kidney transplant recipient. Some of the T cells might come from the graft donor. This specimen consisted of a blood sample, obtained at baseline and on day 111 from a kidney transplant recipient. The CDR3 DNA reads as TGTGCCAGAAAGAGCCAAGTGGTGAGAAAGACCTATGGCTACACCTTC. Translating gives CARKSQVVRKTYGYTF.